These 24 T cell receptor beta chains share one sample of origin, sequenced in a study of T cells in Graves' hyperthyroidism and ophthalmopathy. Amplified TCR beta CDR3 regions derived from RNA transcripts. The HTBI set primed first-round TCR CDR3 RT-PCR. TCRdb called the multiplex PCR reads again in MiXCR, with one record for every CDR3 protein. The data show fewer than 750,000 distinct CDR3 sequences, roughly 14% seen once. Sequencing was done on a sample of blood. The receptor set was obtained from a woman aged 40 to 49 with Graves' ophthalmopathy.

This clonotype was seen many times. This sequence joins TRBV30 and TRBJ2-5; tentatively, D is TRBD1 (5 bases). The CDR3 spans 14 residues. The ends were cut back, 0 bases at V and 1 base at J, with 9 bases in the middle. The germline gives CDR1 GTSNPN, CDR2 SVGIG (reference sequence). This CDR3 reads CAWSVGAVQETQYF. The CDR3 region has the DNA TGTGCCTGGAGTGTAGGGGCGGTCCAAGAGACCCAGTACTTC.

This clonotype was picked up many times. The chain employs TRBV12-3 or TRBV12-4 and TRBJ2-7; 7 bases map to TRBD1. With V trimmed by 6 bases and J by 3 bases, 11 bases remained unmatched. The CDR3 is 15 amino acids. CDR3 sequence reads: CASSRGGQGFYEQYF. In DNA form, the CDR3 reads TGTGCCAGCAGCCGAGGGGGCCAGGGGTTCTACGAGCAGTACTTC.

The chain links TRBV3-1 to TRBJ1-1; D gene unclear. Germline V lookup: CDR1 LGHDT, CDR2 YNNKEL (reference sequence). V lost 5 bases, J lost 2 bases, and 12 bases lay in between. This CDR3 has 14 amino acids. The CDR3 here is CASSTRQGNTEAFF. DNA for the CDR3: TGTGCCAGCAGCACCCGACAAGGTAACACTGAAGCTTTCTTT.

This clonotype was seen many times. This chain joins TRBV27 and TRBJ2-2, with TRBD2 matching over 14 bases. The V gene end was trimmed by 11 bases and the J gene end by 3 bases; junction bases not matched to a gene: 11. The CDR3 runs to 17 residues. The germline V gene has CDR1 MNHEY and CDR2 SMNVEV (reference sequence). CDR3 residues: CAVGTSGSYLDTGELFF. As DNA, the CDR3 is TGTGCCGTAGGGACTAGCGGGAGTTATCTTGACACCGGGGAGCTGTTTTTT.

This clonotype has at least ten counts. The chain joins TRBV6-1 to TRBJ2-5; maybe TRBD1 (6 bases). The CDR3 length is 13 residues. V lost 7 bases and J 5 bases, leaving 14 bases between the germline ends. Germline V gene lookup returns CDR1 MNHNS and CDR2 SASEGT. Here the CDR3 DNA reads TGTGCCAGCATCCTCGATAGGGGGGAGACCCAGTACTTC. It encodes CASILDRGETQYF.

The chain recombines TRBV7-2 with TRBJ2-2, with 11 bases lining up with TRBD2. The CDR3 covers 20 residues. In germline, CDR1 is SGHTA, CDR2 FQGNSA. V was pared by 5 bases and J by 0 bases, with 14 bases of the junction left unmatched. The CDR3 bases are TGTGCCAGCAGCGCCCGACAGGGAGGGACTAGCGGAACGAACACCGGGGAGCTGTTTTTT. Protein product: CASSARQGGTSGTNTGELFF.

The sample holds many counts of this clonotype. The CDR3, as DNA: TGTGCGGTTCGTGGGTGGAACACTGAAGCTTTCTTT. Protein: CAVRGWNTEAFF. The chain links TRBV7-9 to TRBJ1-1; D is unresolved. Germline lookup yields CDR1 SEHNR and CDR2 FQNEAQ (reference sequence). The CDR3 length is 12 residues.

This clonotype appeared many times. J is TRBJ1-5 and V is TRBV30; 8 positions agree with TRBD1. The CDR3 has 17 amino acids. After removal of 0 bases from V and 5 bases from J, the junction contained 12 bases not matched to a gene. Germline V CDR1 and CDR2: GTSNPN, SVGIG (reference sequence). CDR3 region: CAWSVYNIGTGDQPQHF. CDR3 nucleotide sequence: TGTGCCTGGAGTGTTTATAATATTGGGACAGGTGATCAGCCCCAGCATTTT.

Ten or more counts support this clonotype. The chain employs TRBV7-3 and TRBJ2-5, with D possibly being TRBD1 or TRBD2 (5 bases each). The CDR3 sequence is 15 residues long. Germline V gives CDR1 SGHTA, CDR2 FQGTGA. Trimming took off 5 bases at V and 0 bases at J, with 13 bases between the two ends. The CDR3 protein is CASSKNGDHQETQYF. DNA for the CDR3: TGTGCCAGCAGCAAAAATGGGGACCACCAAGAGACCCAGTACTTC.

In its sample, this clonotype was seen many times. The chain uses TRBV7-9 and TRBJ1-1; TRBD1 matches 9 bases. This CDR3 comprises 12 residues. The V gene end was trimmed by 5 bases and the J gene end by 11 bases; junction bases not matched to a gene: 6. Germline loops: CDR1 SEHNR, CDR2 FQNEAQ (reference sequence). CDR3 residues: CASSLQGARAFF. CDR3 coding DNA: TGTGCCAGCAGCCTACAGGGGGCAAGGGCTTTCTTT.

This clonotype was detected many times. The V gene is TRBV6-5, the J gene TRBJ1-2; D uncertain. This CDR3 comprises 13 residues. Trimming shortened V by 2 bases and J by 4 bases, and 8 bases separated the two germline ends. Germline V gives CDR1 MNHEY, CDR2 SVGAGI. The DNA of the CDR3 is TGTGCCAGCAGTTACCCAGGAGGCTATGGCTACACCTTC. It encodes CASSYPGGYGYTF.

This clonotype has a count of ten or more. V is TRBV11-2 and J is TRBJ1-2; the match to TRBD1 covers 7 bases. CDR1 and CDR2 (germline): SGHAT, FQNNGV. Losses at the gene ends were 5 bases for V and 5 bases for J; bases not matched to a gene: 5. This CDR3 contains 13 residues. This CDR3 reads CASSAGTEYGYTF. CDR3 bases: TGTGCCAGCAGCGCAGGGACAGAATATGGCTACACCTTC.

There are many counts of this clonotype. The chain has TRBV12-3 or TRBV12-4 and TRBJ2-5; 9 bases map to TRBD1. This CDR3 comprises 16 residues. The ends lost 4 bases at V and 3 bases at J; junction bases unmatched: 9. Written as DNA, the CDR3 is TGTGCCAGCAGTTCCGGTCCAGGACAGGGGAAAGAGACCCAGTACTTC. This codes for CASSSGPGQGKETQYF.

This clonotype was seen a handful of times. The V and J genes are TRBV6-1 and TRBJ2-7, with D unclear. V was pared by 10 bases and J by 5 bases, with 15 bases between. This CDR3 has 12 residues. Germline V lookup: CDR1 MNHNS, CDR2 SASEGT. Here the CDR3 reads CATTVGWDEQYF. CDR3 bases: TGTGCCACCACCGTGGGGTGGGACGAGCAGTACTTC.

This chain uses TRBV11-1 with TRBJ2-2, with TRBD2 matching over 8 bases. V trimming: 4 bases; J trimming: 0 bases; junction bases outside the gene matches: 13. The CDR3 extends over 19 amino acids. Germline V gives CDR1 SGHAT, CDR2 FQDESV (reference sequence). The CDR3 DNA reads as TGTGCCAGCAGCTCGCCGGCCGGGGGCGGGAGGTCGAACACCGGGGAGCTGTTTTTT. Protein: CASSSPAGGGRSNTGELFF.

This clonotype was counted a few times. The chain uses TRBV6-2 or TRBV6-3 and TRBJ2-2; D is unclear. The germline gives CDR1 MNHEY, CDR2 SVGEGT. This CDR3 is built from 14 residues. The V end was cut by 7 bases, the J end by 3 bases, with 12 bases between. The CDR3 nucleotides read TGTGCCAGCATACGGTGGGATTACACCGGGGAGCTGTTTTTT. As protein: CASIRWDYTGELFF.

This clonotype came up many times. The chain has TRBV10-2 and TRBJ2-5, with D perhaps matching TRBD1 (6 bases). Per the germline V gene, CDR1 is WSHSY and CDR2 is SAAADI. The V gene lost 4 bases and the J gene lost 0 bases, with 12 bases spanning the gap. The CDR3 has 15 residues. For the CDR3, the DNA is TGCGCCAGCAGTGTGTCCAGGGGTTACCAAGAGACCCAGTACTTC. The encoded protein is CASSVSRGYQETQYF.

This clonotype occurred many times. J is TRBJ1-2 and V is TRBV6-5, with TRBD1 identical over 7 bases. The CDR3 covers 13 residues. V was clipped by 2 bases and J by 5 bases; unmatched bases: 2. The germline CDR1 and CDR2 sequences are MNHEY and SVGAGI. This chain's CDR3 is CASSYTGEYGYTF. In nucleotides, the CDR3 is TGTGCCAGCAGTTACACAGGGGAATATGGCTACACCTTC.

The table lists this clonotype with many counts. The chain recombines TRBV11-2 with TRBJ2-5; a possible D gene is TRBD2 (6 bases). CDR1 is SGHAT and CDR2 is FQNNGV in the germline V gene. The length of the CDR3 is 17 residues. V was pared by 1 base and J by 2 bases, with 17 bases between. Here the CDR3 reads CASSLGQIAASQETQYF. The CDR3 DNA reads as TGTGCCAGCAGCTTAGGTCAGATAGCGGCGTCTCAAGAGACCCAGTACTTC. The variable domain in full, with the rest retrieved from reference TRBV11-2 and TRBJ2-5, is EAGVAQSPRYKIIEKRQSVAFWCNPISGHATLYWYQQILGQGPKLLIQFQNNGVVDDSQLPKDRFSAERLKGVDSTLKIQPAKLEDSAVYLCASSLGQIAASQETQYFGPGTRLLVL.

This clonotype was detected many times. The V and J genes are TRBV28 and TRBJ2-5; D is undetermined. V lost 1 base and J lost 7, with 4 bases in between. Germline loops: CDR1 MDHEN, CDR2 SYDVKM. The CDR3 is made up of 11 amino acids. The CDR3 DNA follows: TGTGCCAGCAGTTTATTGGGGACCCAGTACTTC. Translation: CASSLLGTQYF.

In this sample, this clonotype turned up many times. This chain connects TRBV28 to TRBJ2-5; 8 nucleotides align to TRBD2. This CDR3 comprises 15 residues. Germline assignment: CDR1 MDHEN and CDR2 SYDVKM. J lost 5 bases, V lost 4 bases, and 9 bases had no gene match. DNA of the CDR3: TGTGCCAGCAGTTCGGCCCGGGGGGGAAGGGAGACCCAGTACTTC. Protein: CASSSARGGRETQYF.

This chain uses TRBV11-1 with TRBJ1-2, with TRBD1 identical over 9 bases. This CDR3 comprises 14 residues. V dropped 5 bases and J dropped 9; count of bases not matched to a gene: 10. Germline lookup yields CDR1 SGHAT and CDR2 FQDESV (reference sequence). The CDR3, as DNA: TGTGCCAGCAGCACCCGGGACAGGGCGGCTCGCTACACCTTC. Amino acid sequence: CASSTRDRAARYTF.

There are many counts of this clonotype. V and J are TRBV20-1 and TRBJ2-5; D might be TRBD1 (5 bases). The germline CDR1 and CDR2 sequences are DFQATT and SNEGSKA (reference sequence). This CDR3 region has 12 residues. The V and J ends lost 6 bases and 1 base respectively, with 9 bases between them. Written as DNA, the CDR3 is TGCAGTGCCAGACAGAGCCAAGAGACCCAGTACTTC. This sequence encodes CSARQSQETQYF.

This clonotype was seen a few times. The CDR3 reads CASSARPTSGAGTGELFF. DNA of the CDR3: TGTGCCAGCAGCGCCCGGCCGACTAGCGGGGCGGGCACCGGGGAGCTGTTTTTT. The chain employs TRBV9 and TRBJ2-2, with 11 bases identical to TRBD2. The CDR3 totals 18 residues. Germline V gene sequence: CDR1 SGDLS, CDR2 YYNGEE. The V segment lost 3 bases and the J segment 4 bases; nucleotides outside the gene matches: 11. Based on the CDR3 plus reference TRBV9 and TRBJ2-2, the full variable domain is DSGVTQTPKHLITATGQRVTLRCSPRSGDLSVYWYQQSLDQGLQFLIQYYNGEERAKGNILERFSAQQFPDLHSELNLSSLELGDSALYFCASSARPTSGAGTGELFFGEGSRLTVL.